This record covers a single T cell receptor beta chain. Its antigen is still unknown. The sample comes from a study of T cell responses to AZD1222 COVID-19 vaccine. Broader study findings: Donors skewed white British and female; clonal diversity was possibly underestimated. Every sample of the repertoires postdated the peak T cell response. At study baseline, merely six AZD1222 recipients were seropositive.

The CDR3 spans 14 residues. The V end lost 6 bases, the J end lost 5 bases, and 13 bases lay between the germline ends. Per germline, CDR1 LGHDT and CDR2 YNNKEL (reference sequence). TCRdb's copy holds only in-frame clones and misses some; the assay was immunoSEQ multiplex PCR. The profile shows 110,000 to 150,000 clones, about 88% of them singletons. This chain joins TRBV3-1 (or the pseudogene TRBV3-2) and TRBJ1-4, with D uncertain. Sequencing was performed on peripheral blood, taken 28 days after the second AZD1222 dose. The receptor comes from an adult who received the AZD1222 COVID-19 vaccine. The CDR3 loop reads CASRLNLQNEKLFF. The CDR3 DNA reads TGTGCCAGCAGGCTCAATCTACAGAATGAAAAACTGTTTTTT.